Shown below are 18 T cell receptor beta chains from a single sample sequenced in a study of control samples from healthy donors and cancer patients. TCRdb keeps only in-frame clones here, not all; method: immunoSEQ multiplex PCR. The table records 130,000 or so clones, approximately 94% of them present only once. Sequenced: blood. The receptors were gathered from a man between 40 and 49 years old in good health.

The chain carries TRBV6-2 or TRBV6-3 and TRBJ2-5; D remains unclear. V was cut by 0 bases and J by 5 bases, with 4 bases left in between. Germline CDR1 is MNHEY and CDR2 is SVGEGT. This CDR3 contains 12 residues. The CDR3 DNA is TGTGCCAGCAGTTACTCCCGGGAGACCCAGTACTTC. It specifies CASSYSRETQYF.

The chain is built from TRBV5-5 and TRBJ1-1; D uncertain. Trimming took off 2 bases at V and 3 bases at J, with 11 bases between the two ends. This CDR3 contains 14 residues. CDR1 and CDR2 (germline): SGHKS, YYEKEE (reference sequence). In DNA, the CDR3 is TGTGCCAGCAGCTTCGGACCGAGAGACACTGAAGCTTTCTTT. Protein sequence: CASSFGPRDTEAFF. Supplemented by reference TRBV5-5 and TRBJ1-1, the full variable domain reads DAGVTQSPTHLIKTRGQQVTLRCSPISGHKSVSWYQQVLGQGPQFIFQYYEKEERGRGNFPDRFSARQFPNYSSELNVNALLLGDSALYLCASSFGPRDTEAFFGQGTRLTVV.

The chain uses TRBV28 and TRBJ1-5; possible D gene TRBD1, 6 bases. Germline-derived CDR1 and CDR2 are MDHEN and SYDVKM. The germline V and J ends were trimmed by 3 bases and 3 bases, with 15 bases remaining between them. The CDR3 has 16 residues. The CDR3 coding sequence is TGTGCCAGCAGTTTTTCGACTAGGGGGAACAATCAGCCCCAGCATTTT. Translated, it gives CASSFSTRGNNQPQHF.

The gene calls are TRBV10-3 and TRBJ2-3, with 7 bases matching TRBD1. This CDR3 contains 12 residues. Per the germline V gene, CDR1 is ENHRY and CDR2 is SYGVKD. Trimming removed 8 bases from V and 4 bases from J; junction bases left unmatched: 3. The CDR3 sequence: CAISRGSDTQYF. CDR3 in DNA: TGTGCCATCTCCAGGGGGTCAGATACGCAGTATTTT.

The J gene is TRBJ2-3, the V gene TRBV29-1; no clear D. The V gene's germline CDR1 is SQVTM and CDR2 ANQGSEA. The CDR3 is 13 amino acids. Deletions cut 4 bases from V and 2 bases from J, with 10 bases between. This CDR3 reads CSVGPRLTDTQYF. CDR3 in DNA: TGCAGCGTTGGACCTCGACTCACAGATACGCAGTATTTT.

CDR3 sequence: CASSPDRDHHEQYF. The DNA for the CDR3 is TGTGCCAGCTCGCCGGACCGGGACCACCACGAGCAGTACTTC. This rearrangement joins TRBV18 to TRBJ2-7; either TRBD1 or TRBD2 may fit D (5 bases each). This CDR3 has 14 residues. Germline V gene data show CDR1 as KGHSH and CDR2 as LQKENI. Trimming left V 6 bases short and J 5 bases short, with 17 bases between.

This sequence joins TRBV19 and TRBJ1-6, with 7 bases lining up with TRBD1. V lost 6 bases and J lost 8; bases outside the gene matches: 10. Germline CDR1 is LNHDA and CDR2 is SQIVND (reference sequence). This CDR3 region has 15 residues. The DNA for the CDR3 is TGTGCCAGTAGGTTAAACAGGGGAGGGGATTCACCCCTCCACTTT. This codes for CASRLNRGGDSPLHF.

The rearrangement uses TRBV12-3 or TRBV12-4 and TRBJ2-7, with 10 bases that match TRBD1. Trimming at V came to 6 bases and at J to 7 bases, leaving 6 bases not matched to a gene. The CDR3 loop spans 13 amino acids. The CDR3 region is CASSRDRGWEQYF. DNA of the CDR3: TGTGCCAGCAGCCGGGACAGGGGCTGGGAGCAGTACTTC.

The chain couples TRBV7-3 to TRBJ2-7; possible D gene TRBD2, 6 bases. V was clipped by 0 bases and J by 3 bases, with 9 bases between them. CDR1 and CDR2 from the germline V gene are SGHTA and FQGTGA. The CDR3 is 14 amino acids. CDR3 sequence: CASSLTGGLYEQYF. The CDR3, as DNA: TGTGCCAGCAGCTTAACGGGGGGACTCTACGAGCAGTACTTC.

This chain links TRBV6-5 with TRBJ1-1; D is perhaps TRBD1 (6 bases). The germline V and J ends were trimmed by 2 bases and 3 bases, with 16 bases remaining between them. The CDR3 contains 16 residues. Germline CDR1 is MNHEY and CDR2 is SVGAGI. CDR3 sequence reads: CASSYGGGRPHTEAFF. CDR3 in DNA: TGTGCCAGCAGTTACGGAGGGGGGCGACCCCACACTGAAGCTTTCTTT.

The chain uses TRBV25-1 and TRBJ1-3; TRBD1 aligns across 7 bases. CDR1 and CDR2 (germline): MGHDK, SYGVNS. The CDR3 length is 14 residues. V was pared by 8 bases and J by 2 bases, with 6 bases of the junction left unmatched. CDR3 coding DNA: TGTGCCAGCTCTACGGGGACAGCTGGAAACACCATATATTTT. Protein product: CASSTGTAGNTIYF.

The chain combines TRBV19 with TRBJ1-1; D is possibly TRBD1 (5 bases). CDR3 length: 13 amino acids. Trimming shortened V by 3 bases and J by 3 bases, and 8 bases separated the two germline ends. CDR1 is LNHDA and CDR2 is SQIVND in the germline V gene (reference sequence). The CDR3 here is CASSIGGDTEAFF. The CDR3 DNA reads TGTGCCAGTAGTATCGGGGGGGACACTGAAGCTTTCTTT.

The chain joins TRBV7-2 to TRBJ2-5, with 7 bases identical to TRBD2. There are 17 residues in the CDR3. Trimming at V came to 1 base and at J to 3 bases, leaving 11 bases not matched to a gene. The germline CDR1 and CDR2 sequences are SGHTA and FQGNSA. The CDR3 DNA sequence: TGTGCCAGCAGCTTAGGAAGGGGCGGGGGACGTGAAGAGACCCAGTACTTC. This encodes CASSLGRGGGREETQYF.

The genes are TRBV9 and TRBJ2-3; D ambiguous. In germline, CDR1 is SGDLS, CDR2 YYNGEE. The CDR3 has 13 residues. V was cut by 0 bases and J by 4 bases, with 6 bases left in between. The DNA for the CDR3 is TGTGCCAGCAGCGTAGGGGGATCAGATACGCAGTATTTT. It specifies CASSVGGSDTQYF.

J is TRBJ1-6 and V is TRBV9; D remains ambiguous. Trimming stripped 1 base from V and 10 bases from J, with 6 bases between. CDR3 size: 12 residues. CDR1 and CDR2 (germline): SGDLS, YYNGEE. CDR3 in DNA: TGTGCCAGCAGCGTATCAACCTCACCCCTCCACTTT. Protein sequence: CASSVSTSPLHF.

This clone appeared a single time. This chain connects TRBV27 to TRBJ2-1, with D unresolved. Trimming took off 5 bases at V and 0 bases at J, with 11 bases between the two ends. The germline V gene has CDR1 MNHEY and CDR2 SMNVEV (reference sequence). The CDR3 totals 15 residues. The CDR3 spells CASSPRQSSYNEQFF. CDR3 sequence (DNA): TGTGCCAGCAGTCCCCGACAAAGCTCCTACAATGAGCAGTTCTTC.

The V and J genes are TRBV19 and TRBJ2-6; 10 bases fit TRBD1. The CDR3 totals 20 residues. V dropped 5 bases and J dropped 0; count of bases not matched to a gene: 13. Germline CDR1 LNHDA, CDR2 SQIVND (reference sequence). CDR3: CASSAGTGVWGDSGANVLTF. In nucleotides, the CDR3 is TGTGCCAGTAGTGCCGGGACAGGGGTTTGGGGAGACTCTGGGGCCAACGTCCTGACTTTC.

The chain carries TRBV20-1 and TRBJ2-1; D not certain. Germline V gene data show CDR1 as DFQATT and CDR2 as SNEGSKA (reference sequence). CDR3 length: 15 amino acids. The ends were cut back, 4 bases at V and 0 bases at J, with 13 bases in the middle. The CDR3: CSATDFSSSYNEQFF. CDR3 nucleotide sequence: TGCAGTGCTACTGACTTTTCGAGCTCCTACAATGAGCAGTTCTTC.